This T cell receptor beta chain was sequenced in a study of human T cells and chemical hapten exposure (dated by TCRdb to the early 2020s). Looking at the study overall: For sensitization, 2% DPC in acetone was applied to a roughly 2 cm by roughly 2 cm area of upper inner arm skin. Throughout the approximately 22-week study period, patients were also given weekly therapeutic DPC doses on the scalp. Patch testing was done on the upper back using Finn chambers containing 0.01% DPC, and results were scored after 6 days according to International Contact Dermatitis Research Group standards. Alopecia areata with under or over 50% scalp involvement, alopecia totalis and alopecia universalis were represented in the patient cohort, which was mostly female. Libraries were pooled for sequencing, and variation in per-sample TCR yields was attributed mainly to small differences in library volumes within the pool. In alopecia patients, the study followed how the peripheral blood TCR repertoire changed in vivo over primary and secondary sensitization to diphenylcyclopropenone (DPC), a hapten. Blood samples were taken from patients before sensitization (week 0) and at 2, 6 and about 24 weeks after DPC sensitization. Blood for TCR sequencing was provided by twenty-nine alopecia patients at one to four time points (pre-sensitization, 2, 6 and 24 weeks). What the research found in general, with its limitations: Because all patients had alopecia, a presumed autoimmune disease, the immune response of the patients might differ from that of healthy individuals. The number of PT1 expanded TCRs positively correlated with patch test score, significant at thresholds 8, 16 and 32 but not 4. Significantly more large CDR3 similarity clusters were formed by expanded TCRs than by pre-sensitization or healthy control sets, consistent with antigen-driven responses. After repeated subsampling, the strength of the expansion versus patch-test correlation and the threshold at which it became significant changed. The number of TCRs above 1 in 1000 frequency did not change with DPC sensitization; there was no evidence of global repertoire structure alterations.

In regard to this clonotype: Its antigen is not yet known. The input lacks base qualities; no much larger clone sits a single base away.

From cysteine to phenylalanine, the CDR3 is 14 amino acids long. Just the 42-base CDR3 DNA is kept, in frame starting at base 1. The germline ends are 9 bases apart after V is trimmed by 2 bases and J by 1 base. From the germline V gene, CDR1 is SGHVS and CDR2 is FNYEAQ. This specimen's time point label, interpreted: patch test 1, 2 weeks after DPC sensitization. The treatment or condition label, read with the paper, signifies: therapeutic diphenylcyclopropenone sensitization with weekly scalp DPC. At each patch-test visit, blood was drawn before the patch test was applied. Eligible patients were aged 18 to 70, diagnosed with alopecia, deemed suitable for DPC therapy, and excluded if pregnant. Unfractionated whole blood was collected in Tempus Blood RNA tubes, and total RNA was extracted from that blood. The receptor library was made with RACE. Sequencing used a NextSeq 500. During library preparation, unique molecular identifiers were attached to individual cDNA molecules so that TCRs could be counted quantitatively and reproducibly. From each blood RNA sample, both TCR alpha and TCR beta chains were sequenced. In the source study's methods: Samples had a median of roughly 100,000 TCRs, with a range from about 23,224 to 690,600. V, J and CDR3 annotation of the TCR reads was carried out using the Decombinator software suite. For PS versus PT1 abundance plots, all samples were subsampled to the same number of TCRs (28,000). TCRs were defined as expanded if absent before sensitization and observed at least eight times at the 2-week time point. TCRdb passed the public sequencing reads through fastp at Q25 and MiXCR, retaining productive beta sequences. Records with the same CDR3 protein are collapsed into one entry carrying the most frequent genes and DNA. TCRdb, rather than the study authors, made the V and J calls. Present in this sample are 75,000 to 95,000 distinct CDR3 sequences, approximately 12% of which were seen just once. Roughly 4% of the sample belongs to the ten largest clones.

The receptor comes from a woman aged 60-75 years with alopecia areata. Some clones in this sample may be carry-over from other donors' samples. The sequences come from whole blood, collected in connection with sensitization to the hapten diphenylcyclopropenone (DPC). The rearrangement joined TRBV7-6 to TRBJ2-7; the D gene cannot be resolved reliably. Here the CDR3 is given as CASSLSALSYEQYF. The DNA sequence follows: TGTGCCAGCAGCTTATCAGCGCTATCCTACGAGCAGTACTTC.